The clone carrying this T cell receptor beta chain was counted at least ten times. No antigen is known for it. TCRdb analysed the multiplex PCR reads with MiXCR anew, one entry per CDR3 protein. The sample has about 200,000 distinct CDR3 sequences; under 40% are singletons. The data originate from a study of breast tumors, draining lymph nodes, adjacent tissues. Study-wide results and limits: Compared with basal-like, luminal-like tumors shared significantly more repertoire with nontumor tissue. The data were judged consistent with most tumor T cells coming from lymph node and expanding in tumor. The lymph node origin of tumor T cells was framed as consistent with a hypothesis, not demonstrated. Tumor TCR diversity was below lymph nodes but above nontumor tissue.

Breast cancer patients provided tissue from their axillary draining lymph nodes. What was sequenced was axillary lymph node tissue. This receptor was taken from a female donor with breast cancer. Some clones in this sample may be carry-over from other donors' samples.

The DNA for the CDR3 is TGTGCCAGCAGCGTCCGGACTAGGGCCTACGAGCAGTACTTC. It codes for CASSVRTRAYEQYF. This chain connects TRBV11-2 to TRBJ2-7, with 7 bases aligning to TRBD2. The CDR3 is 14 amino acids. Germline V gene data show CDR1 as SGHAT and CDR2 as FQNNGV. The trim removed 5 bases at V and 2 bases at J, leaving 6 bases unmatched. Variable domain in full (rest from reference TRBV11-2 and TRBJ2-7): EAGVAQSPRYKIIEKRQSVAFWCNPISGHATLYWYQQILGQGPKLLIQFQNNGVVDDSQLPKDRFSAERLKGVDSTLKIQPAKLEDSAVYLCASSVRTRAYEQYFGPGTRLTVT.